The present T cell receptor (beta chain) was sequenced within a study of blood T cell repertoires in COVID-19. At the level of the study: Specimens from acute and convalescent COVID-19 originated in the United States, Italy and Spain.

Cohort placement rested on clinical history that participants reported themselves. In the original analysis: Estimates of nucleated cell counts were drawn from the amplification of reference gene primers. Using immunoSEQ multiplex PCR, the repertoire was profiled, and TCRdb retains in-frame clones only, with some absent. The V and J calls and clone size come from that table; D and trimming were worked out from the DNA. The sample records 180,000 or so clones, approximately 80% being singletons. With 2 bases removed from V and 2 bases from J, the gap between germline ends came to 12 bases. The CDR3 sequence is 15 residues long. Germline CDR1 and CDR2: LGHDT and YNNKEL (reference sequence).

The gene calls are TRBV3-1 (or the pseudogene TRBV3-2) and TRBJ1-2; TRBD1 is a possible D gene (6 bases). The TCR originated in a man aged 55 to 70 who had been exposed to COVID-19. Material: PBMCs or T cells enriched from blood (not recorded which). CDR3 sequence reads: CASSQPGTKNYGYTF. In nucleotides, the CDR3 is TGTGCCAGCAGCCAACCCGGGACAAAGAACTATGGCTACACCTTC.